This T cell receptor beta chain was captured by sequencing in a study of T cell changes during pregnancy in multiple sclerosis. Here immunoSEQ multiplex PCR was the method, and the copy in TCRdb shows in-frame clones only, minus some. The profile shows under 25,000 clones, about 82% of them singletons. Trimming left V 4 bases short and J 3 bases short, with 7 bases between. The V gene's germline CDR1 is SEHNR and CDR2 FQNEAQ (reference sequence). The CDR3 extends over 12 amino acids. The chain carries TRBV7-9 and TRBJ2-7; D call uncertain. This receptor was taken from a female donor in good health, enrolled as a control in a pregnancy study. Sample: CD8+ T cells from peripheral blood mononuclear cells, taken in the first trimester of pregnancy. The CDR3 sequence: CASSSRIYEQYF. The CDR3 region has the DNA TGTGCCAGCAGCTCCAGGATCTACGAGCAGTACTTC.